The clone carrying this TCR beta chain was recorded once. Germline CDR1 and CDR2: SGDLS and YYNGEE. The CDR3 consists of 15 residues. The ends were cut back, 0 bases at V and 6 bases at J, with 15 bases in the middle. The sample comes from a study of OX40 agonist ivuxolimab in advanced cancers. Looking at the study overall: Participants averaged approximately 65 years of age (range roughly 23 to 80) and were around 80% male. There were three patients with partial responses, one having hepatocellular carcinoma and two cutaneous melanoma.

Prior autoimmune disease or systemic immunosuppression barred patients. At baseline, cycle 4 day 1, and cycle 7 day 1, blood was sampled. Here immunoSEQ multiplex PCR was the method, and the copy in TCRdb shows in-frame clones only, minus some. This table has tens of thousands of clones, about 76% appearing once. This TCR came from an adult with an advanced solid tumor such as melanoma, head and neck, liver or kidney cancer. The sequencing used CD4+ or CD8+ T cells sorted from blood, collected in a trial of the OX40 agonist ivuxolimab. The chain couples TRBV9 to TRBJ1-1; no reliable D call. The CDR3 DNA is TGTGCCAGCAGCGTAGCTTTGTCAGGAACAGCTGAAGCTTTCTTT. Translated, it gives CASSVALSGTAEAFF. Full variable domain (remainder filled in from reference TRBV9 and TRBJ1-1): DSGVTQTPKHLITATGQRVTLRCSPRSGDLSVYWYQQSLDQGLQFLIQYYNGEERAKGNILERFSAQQFPDLHSELNLSSLELGDSALYFCASSVALSGTAEAFFGQGTRLTVV.